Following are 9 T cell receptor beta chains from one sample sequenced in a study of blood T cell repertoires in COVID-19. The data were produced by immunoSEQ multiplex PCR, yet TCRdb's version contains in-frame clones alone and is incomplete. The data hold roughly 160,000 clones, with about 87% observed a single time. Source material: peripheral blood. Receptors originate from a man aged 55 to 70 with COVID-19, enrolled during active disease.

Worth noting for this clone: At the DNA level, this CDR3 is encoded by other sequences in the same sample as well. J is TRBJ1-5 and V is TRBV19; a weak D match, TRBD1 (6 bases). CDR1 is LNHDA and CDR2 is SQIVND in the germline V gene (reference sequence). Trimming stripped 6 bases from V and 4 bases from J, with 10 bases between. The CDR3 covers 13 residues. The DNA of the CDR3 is TGTGCCAGTAGCCGACAGGAGAATCAGCCCCAGCATTTT. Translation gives CASSRQENQPQHF.

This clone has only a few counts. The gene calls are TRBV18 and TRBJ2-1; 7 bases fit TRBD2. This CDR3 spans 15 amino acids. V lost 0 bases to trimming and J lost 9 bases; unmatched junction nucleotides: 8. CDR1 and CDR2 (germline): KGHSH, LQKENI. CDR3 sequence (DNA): TGTGCCAGCTCACCACCGGGCGGACTAGTATTTGAGCAGTTCTTC. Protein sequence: CASSPPGGLVFEQFF. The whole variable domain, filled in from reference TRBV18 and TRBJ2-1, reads NAGVMQNPRHLVRRRGQEARLRCSPMKGHSHVYWYRQLPEEGLKFMVYLQKENIIDESGMPKERFSAEFPKEGPSILRIQQVVRGDSAAYFCASSPPGGLVFEQFFGPGTRLTVL.

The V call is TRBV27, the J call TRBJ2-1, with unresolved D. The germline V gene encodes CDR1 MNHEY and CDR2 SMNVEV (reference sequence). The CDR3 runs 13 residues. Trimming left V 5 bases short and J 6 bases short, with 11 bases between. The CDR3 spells CASSIPLANEQFF. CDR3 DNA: TGTGCCAGCAGTATCCCACTCGCCAATGAGCAGTTCTTC.

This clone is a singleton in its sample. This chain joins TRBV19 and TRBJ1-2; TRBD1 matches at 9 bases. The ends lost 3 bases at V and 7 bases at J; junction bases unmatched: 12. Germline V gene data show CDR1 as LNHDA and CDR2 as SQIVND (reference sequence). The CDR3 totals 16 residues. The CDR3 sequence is CASSIGYAGTGSGYTF. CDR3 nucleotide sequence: TGTGCCAGTAGTATTGGTTACGCCGGGACAGGGTCTGGCTACACCTTC.

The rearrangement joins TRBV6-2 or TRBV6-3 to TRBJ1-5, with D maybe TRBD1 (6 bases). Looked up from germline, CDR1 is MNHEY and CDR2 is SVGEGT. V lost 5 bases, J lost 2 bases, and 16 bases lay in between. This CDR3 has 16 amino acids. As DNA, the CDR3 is TGTGCCAGCAGTCAACGGGGGGGCGCGGGCAATCAGCCCCAGCATTTT. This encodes CASSQRGGAGNQPQHF.

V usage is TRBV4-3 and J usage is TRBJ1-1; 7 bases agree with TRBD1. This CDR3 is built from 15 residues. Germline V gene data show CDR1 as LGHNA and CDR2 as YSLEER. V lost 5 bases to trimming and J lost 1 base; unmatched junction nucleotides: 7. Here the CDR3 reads CASSITGTANTEAFF. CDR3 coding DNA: TGCGCCAGCAGCATAACCGGGACAGCGAACACTGAAGCTTTCTTT.

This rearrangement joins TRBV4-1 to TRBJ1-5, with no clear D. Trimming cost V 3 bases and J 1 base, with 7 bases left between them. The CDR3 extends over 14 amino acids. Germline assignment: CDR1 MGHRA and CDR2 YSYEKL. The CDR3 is CASSQDWSNQPQHF. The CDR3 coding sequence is TGCGCCAGCAGCCAGGACTGGAGCAATCAGCCCCAGCATTTT.

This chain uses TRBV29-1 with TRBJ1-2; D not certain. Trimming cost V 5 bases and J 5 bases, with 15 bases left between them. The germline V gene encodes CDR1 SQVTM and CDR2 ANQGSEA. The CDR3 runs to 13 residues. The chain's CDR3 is CSVPDQRRYGYTF. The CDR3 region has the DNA TGCAGCGTTCCCGACCAGCGTCGGTATGGCTACACCTTC.

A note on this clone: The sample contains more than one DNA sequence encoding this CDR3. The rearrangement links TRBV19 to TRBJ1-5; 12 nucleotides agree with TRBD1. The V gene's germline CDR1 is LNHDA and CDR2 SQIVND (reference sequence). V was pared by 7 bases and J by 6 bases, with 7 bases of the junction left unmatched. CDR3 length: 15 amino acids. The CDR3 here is CASTSGTGGTQPQHF. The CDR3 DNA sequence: TGTGCCAGTACTTCCGGGACAGGGGGCACTCAGCCCCAGCATTTT.